The clone carrying this TCR beta chain was seen many times. Its antigen is as yet unknown. This sample is part of a study of early T cells in non-severe SARS-CoV-2 infection. Across the study: Chains from this unsorted whole-blood bulk RNA could not be paired. Study outcomes and limitations: Missing private and CD4 specificities, VDJdb matching favored anti-spike CD8 responses.

Each single cDNA molecule received a unique molecular identifier. MiXCR, applied by TCRdb to the 5' RACE reads, yields one record per CDR3 protein. The sample shows approximately 66,000 distinct CDR3 sequences, 9.5% to 15% of them seen only once. This receptor was obtained from an adult who was a healthcare worker with PCR-confirmed SARS-CoV-2 infection or an uninfected control (not recorded which). Sequencing was carried out using whole blood.

CDR3 sequence (DNA): TGTGCCAGCAGCTTTACTACCAATAATTCACCCCTCCACTTT. Translation gives CASSFTTNNSPLHF. This chain links TRBV11-2 with TRBJ1-6; no definite D call. Germline assignment: CDR1 SGHAT and CDR2 FQNNGV. V was clipped by 3 bases and J by 5 bases, with 8 bases between them. The CDR3 length is 14 residues.